This T cell receptor beta chain was found in a study of PD-L1 blockade in urothelial cancer. Study overall: Blood was evaluated 3 weeks (second dose) and 6 weeks after therapy began.

The time point here: peripheral blood 6 weeks after treatment start. Assay: immunoSEQ multiplex PCR; the TCRdb copy retains only in-frame clones and omits some. The data contain about 120,000 clones, roughly 90% of them singletons. This CDR3 is built from 11 residues. Deletions cut 5 bases from V and 7 bases from J, with 6 bases between. Germline V gives CDR1 MDHEN, CDR2 SYDVKM. The sample holds a few counts of this clone. This chain links TRBV28 with TRBJ1-5; D might be TRBD1 (5 bases). The sample was PBMCs, taken around atezolizumab (anti-PD-L1) treatment. The TCR sequence derives from a man aged 55 to 70 with urothelial cancer. CDR3 sequence: CASSDRQPQHF. CDR3 DNA: TGTGCCAGCAGTGACAGACAGCCCCAGCATTTT. The full variable domain, in which reference TRBV28 and TRBJ1-5 provide the parts outside the CDR3, is DVKVTQSSRYLVKRTGEKVFLECVQDMDHENMFWYRQDPGLGLRLIYFSYDVKMKEKGDIPEGYSVSREKKERFSLILESASTNQTSMYLCASSDRQPQHFGDGTRLSIL.